This T cell receptor (beta chain) was obtained from a study of T-cell memory formation after mild COVID-19. Study context: Across donors, TCR clusters were largely donor specific. General study findings and limits: Among clones peaking at day 37 in the second wave, SARS-CoV-2 specificity remained unconfirmed. CD8+ contracting clones occupied EMRA, while CD4+ ones occupied mainly CM and EM.

Each CDR3 protein is one row after TCRdb ran MiXCR on the 5' RACE reads. The sample consists of about 500,000 distinct CDR3 sequences, around 21% of them appearing once. V dropped 1 base and J dropped 2; count of bases not matched to a gene: 8. This CDR3 contains 17 residues. Germline V gene data show CDR1 as SGHAT and CDR2 as FQDESV (reference sequence). This clonotype occurred a few times. What it binds is unknown. The chain employs TRBV11-1 and TRBJ2-1; 7 positions agree with TRBD2. The source material was PBMCs or a T cell subset sorted from them (not recorded which). This receptor was taken from an adult woman who had mild COVID-19 (a few samples of this study predate the infection). Cell type and time point are not known. The CDR3 sequence is CASSLVRQAGPYNEQFF. The CDR3 region has the DNA TGTGCCAGCAGCTTAGTGCGGCAAGCGGGGCCCTACAATGAGCAGTTCTTC. The full variable domain, with the rest looked up from reference TRBV11-1 and TRBJ2-1, is EAEVAQSPRYKITEKSQAVAFWCDPISGHATLYWYRQILGQGPELLVQFQDESVVDDSQLPKDRFSAERLKGVDSTLKIQPAELGDSAMYLCASSLVRQAGPYNEQFFGPGTRLTVL.